These T cell receptor beta chains were read from a single sample in a study of memory CD4+ T cells and cytomegalovirus serostatus. Repertoires were generated with immunoSEQ multiplex PCR, while TCRdb's copy carries only in-frame clones and drops some. Of about 61,000 clones in the sample, 82% are singletons; the top ten hold about 1%. Sequences were obtained from memory CD4+ T cells from blood. The receptors were sampled from an adult in good health and CMV-seronegative. Both conserved end residues are part of each CDR3. Fields, in order: J gene, V gene, CDR3 protein.

TRBJ2-7,TRBV7-9,CASSPAVSGAEQYF
TRBJ2-2,TRBV19,CASKRDYGFGELFF
TRBJ1-1,TRBV2,CASSVPGSTEAFF
TRBJ2-7,TRBV27,CASSPPPYEQYF
TRBJ1-1,TRBV5-5,CASSPPGRTAEAFF
TRBJ2-3,TRBV4-1,CAGSQIGSDTQYF
TRBJ2-5,TRBV6-5,CASRNRNRETQYF
TRBJ1-4,TRBV4-1,CASSQKGQDIYREKLFF
TRBJ2-7,TRBV2,CASSLDSYEQYF
TRBJ2-1,TRBV27,CAVRTSGSFHEQFF
TRBJ1-1,TRBV4-1,CASSQGGWNTEAFF
TRBJ2-3,TRBV10-3,CAISESGGAHRGSDTQYF
TRBJ2-3,TRBV20-1,CSARWDTQYF
TRBJ1-1,TRBV6-9,CASSYSSQGFENTEAFF
TRBJ2-5,TRBV7-2,CATRQGGIETQYF
TRBJ1-6,TRBV11-2,CASSSEGKSPLHF
TRBJ2-3,TRBV7-3,CASSLMGSGNTDTQYF
TRBJ1-2,TRBV5-1,CASRPITGSDYGYTF
TRBJ1-2,TRBV7-2,CASSASTGRASGYTF
TRBJ2-2,TRBV2,CASSGDRRTGELFF